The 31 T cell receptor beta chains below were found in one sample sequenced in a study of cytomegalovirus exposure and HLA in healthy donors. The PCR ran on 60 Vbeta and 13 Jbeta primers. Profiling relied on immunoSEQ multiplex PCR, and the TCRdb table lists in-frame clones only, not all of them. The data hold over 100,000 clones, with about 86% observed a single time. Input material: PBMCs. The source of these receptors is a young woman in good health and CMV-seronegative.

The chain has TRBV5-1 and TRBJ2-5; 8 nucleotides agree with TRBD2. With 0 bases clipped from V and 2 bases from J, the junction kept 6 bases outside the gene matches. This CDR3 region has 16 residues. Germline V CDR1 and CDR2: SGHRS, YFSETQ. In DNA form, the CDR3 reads TGCGCCAGCAGCTTGGTGCCTAGCGGGTATCAAGAGACCCAGTACTTC. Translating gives CASSLVPSGYQETQYF.

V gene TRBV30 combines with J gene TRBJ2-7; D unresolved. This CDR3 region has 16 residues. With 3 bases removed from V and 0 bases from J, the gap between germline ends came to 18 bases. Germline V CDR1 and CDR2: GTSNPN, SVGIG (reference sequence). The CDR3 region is CAWSPAHKYPSYEQYF. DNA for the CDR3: TGTGCCTGGAGCCCTGCCCACAAGTACCCCTCCTACGAGCAGTACTTC.

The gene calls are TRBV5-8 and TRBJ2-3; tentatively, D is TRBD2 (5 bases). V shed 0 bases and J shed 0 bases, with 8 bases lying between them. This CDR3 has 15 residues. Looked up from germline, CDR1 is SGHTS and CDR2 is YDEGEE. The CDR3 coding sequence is TGTGCCAGCAGCTTGGTTGGCGGGAGCACAGATACGCAGTATTTT. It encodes CASSLVGGSTDTQYF. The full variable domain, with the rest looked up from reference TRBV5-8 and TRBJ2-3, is EAGVTQSPTHLIKTRGQQATLRCSPISGHTSVYWYQQALGLGLQFLLWYDEGEERNRGNFPPRFSGRQFPNYSSELNVNALELEDSALYLCASSLVGGSTDTQYFGPGTRLTVL.

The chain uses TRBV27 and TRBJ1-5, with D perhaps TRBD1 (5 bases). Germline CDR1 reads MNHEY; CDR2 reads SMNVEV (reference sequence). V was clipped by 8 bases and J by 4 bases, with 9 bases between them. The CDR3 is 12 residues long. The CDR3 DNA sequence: TGTGCCAGCGGGGAGGGGAATCAGCCCCAGCATTTT. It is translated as CASGEGNQPQHF.

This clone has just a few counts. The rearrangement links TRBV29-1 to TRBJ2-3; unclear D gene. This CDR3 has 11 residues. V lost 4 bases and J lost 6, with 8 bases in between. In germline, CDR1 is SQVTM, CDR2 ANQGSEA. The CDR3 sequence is CSVAVPDTQYF. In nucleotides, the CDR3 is TGCAGCGTTGCAGTTCCCGATACGCAGTATTTT.

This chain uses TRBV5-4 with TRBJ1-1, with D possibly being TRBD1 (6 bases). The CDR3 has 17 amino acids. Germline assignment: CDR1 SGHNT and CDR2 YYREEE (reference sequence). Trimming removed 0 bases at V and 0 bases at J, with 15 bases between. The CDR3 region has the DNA TGTGCCAGCAGCTTGGTAACAGGGAGGGGCATGAACACTGAAGCTTTCTTT. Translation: CASSLVTGRGMNTEAFF.

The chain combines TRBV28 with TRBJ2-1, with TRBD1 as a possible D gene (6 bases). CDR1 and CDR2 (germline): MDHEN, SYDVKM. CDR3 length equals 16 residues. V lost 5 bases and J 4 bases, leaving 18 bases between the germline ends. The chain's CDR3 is CASSAQTGTNYNEQFF. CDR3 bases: TGTGCCAGCAGTGCCCAGACAGGTACAAATTACAATGAGCAGTTCTTC.

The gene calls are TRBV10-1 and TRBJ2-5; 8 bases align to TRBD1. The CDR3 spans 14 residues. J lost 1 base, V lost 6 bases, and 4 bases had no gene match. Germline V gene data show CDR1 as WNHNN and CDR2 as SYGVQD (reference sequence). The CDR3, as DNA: TGCGCCAGCAGCAAAGGGACAGGCCAAGAGACCCAGTACTTC. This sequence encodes CASSKGTGQETQYF.

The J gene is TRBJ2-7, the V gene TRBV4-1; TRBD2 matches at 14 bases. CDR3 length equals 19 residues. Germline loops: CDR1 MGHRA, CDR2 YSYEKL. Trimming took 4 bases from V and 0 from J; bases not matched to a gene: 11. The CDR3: CASSRIPGTSGGNSYEQYF. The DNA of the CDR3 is TGCGCCAGCAGCCGGATACCCGGGACTAGCGGGGGCAACTCCTACGAGCAGTACTTC.

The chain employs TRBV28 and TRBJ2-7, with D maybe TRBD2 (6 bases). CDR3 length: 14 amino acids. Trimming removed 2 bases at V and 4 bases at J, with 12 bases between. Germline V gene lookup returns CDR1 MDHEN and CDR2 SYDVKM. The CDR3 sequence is CASSLEVSGYEQYF. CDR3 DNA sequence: TGTGCCAGCAGTTTAGAAGTTAGCGGATACGAGCAGTACTTC. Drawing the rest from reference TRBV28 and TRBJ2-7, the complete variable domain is DVKVTQSSRYLVKRTGEKVFLECVQDMDHENMFWYRQDPGLGLRLIYFSYDVKMKEKGDIPEGYSVSREKKERFSLILESASTNQTSMYLCASSLEVSGYEQYFGPGTRLTVT.

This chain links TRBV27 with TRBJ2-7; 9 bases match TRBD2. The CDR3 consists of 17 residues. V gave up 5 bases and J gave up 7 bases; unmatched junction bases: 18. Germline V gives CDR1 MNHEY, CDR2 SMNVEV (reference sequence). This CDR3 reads CASSLFDGGRALGEQYF. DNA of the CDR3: TGTGCCAGCAGTCTCTTCGATGGCGGGAGGGCCCTTGGGGAGCAGTACTTC.

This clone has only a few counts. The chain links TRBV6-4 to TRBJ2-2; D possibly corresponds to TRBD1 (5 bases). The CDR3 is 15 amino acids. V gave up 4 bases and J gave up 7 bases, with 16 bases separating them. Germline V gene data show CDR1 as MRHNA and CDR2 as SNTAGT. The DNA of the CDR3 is TGTGCCAGCAGTGGTAGACAGCCTAAATACGGGGAGCTGTTTTTT. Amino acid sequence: CASSGRQPKYGELFF.

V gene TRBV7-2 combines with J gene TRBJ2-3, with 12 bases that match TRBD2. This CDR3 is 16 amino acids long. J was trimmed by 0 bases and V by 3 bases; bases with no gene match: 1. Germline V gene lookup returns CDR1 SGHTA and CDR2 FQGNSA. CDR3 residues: CASSLGTSGSTDTQYF. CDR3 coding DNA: TGTGCCAGCAGCTTGGGGACTAGCGGGAGCACAGATACGCAGTATTTT. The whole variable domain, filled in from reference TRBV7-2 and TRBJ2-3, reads GAGVSQSPSNKVTEKGKDVELRCDPISGHTALYWYRQSLGQGLEFLIYFQGNSAPDKSGLPSDRFSAERTGGSVSTLTIQRTQQEDSAVYLCASSLGTSGSTDTQYFGPGTRLTVL.

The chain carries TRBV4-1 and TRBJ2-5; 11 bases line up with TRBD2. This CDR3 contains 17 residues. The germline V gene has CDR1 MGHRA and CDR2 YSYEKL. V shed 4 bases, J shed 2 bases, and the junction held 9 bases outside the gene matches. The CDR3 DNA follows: TGCGCCAGCAGCCTTAGCGGGAGGGTAAGGGGTCAAGAGACCCAGTACTTC. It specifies CASSLSGRVRGQETQYF.

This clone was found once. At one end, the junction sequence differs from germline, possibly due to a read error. DNA for the CDR3: TGTGCTAGCAGCTTACAGGAATCTTACGAGCAGTACTTC. This translates into CASSLQESYEQYF. V is TRBV7-7 and J is TRBJ2-7, with D maybe TRBD1 (5 bases). The CDR3 runs to 13 residues. Germline CDR1 and CDR2: SSHAT and FNYEAQ (reference sequence).

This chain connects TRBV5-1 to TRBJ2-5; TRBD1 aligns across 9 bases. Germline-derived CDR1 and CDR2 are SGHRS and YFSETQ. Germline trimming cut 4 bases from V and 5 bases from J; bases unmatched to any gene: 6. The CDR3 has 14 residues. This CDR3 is CASSQGQGMETQYF. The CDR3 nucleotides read TGCGCCAGCAGCCAAGGACAGGGGATGGAGACCCAGTACTTC.

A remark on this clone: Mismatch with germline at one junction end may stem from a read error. The CDR3 loop is CSSSFPQGANTEAFF. CDR3 bases: TGTTCCAGCAGCTTCCCACAGGGGGCGAACACTGAAGCTTTCTTT. The chain is built from TRBV7-9 and TRBJ1-1; 9 bases line up with TRBD1. The CDR3 covers 15 residues. Per the germline V gene, CDR1 is SEHNR and CDR2 is FQNEAQ (reference sequence).

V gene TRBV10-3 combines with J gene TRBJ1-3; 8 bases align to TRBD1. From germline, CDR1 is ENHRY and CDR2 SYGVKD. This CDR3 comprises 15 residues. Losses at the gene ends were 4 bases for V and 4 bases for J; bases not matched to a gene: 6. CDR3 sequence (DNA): TGTGCCATCAGTGTGAGCAGGGGGCTAGGAAACACCATATATTTT. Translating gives CAISVSRGLGNTIYF.

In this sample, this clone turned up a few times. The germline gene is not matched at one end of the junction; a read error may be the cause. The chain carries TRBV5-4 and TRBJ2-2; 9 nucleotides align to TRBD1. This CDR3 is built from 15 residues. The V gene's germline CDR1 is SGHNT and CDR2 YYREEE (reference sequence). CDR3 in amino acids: CASSIDRGNSGELFF. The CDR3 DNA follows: TGTGCCAGCAGCATCGACAGGGGGAACTCCGGGGAGCTGTTTTTT. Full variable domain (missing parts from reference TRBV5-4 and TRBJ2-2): ETGVTQSPTHLIKTRGQQVTLRCSSQSGHNTVSWYQQALGQGPQFIFQYYREEENGRGNFPPRFSGLQFPNYSSELNVNALELDDSALYLCASSIDRGNSGELFFGEGSRLTVL.

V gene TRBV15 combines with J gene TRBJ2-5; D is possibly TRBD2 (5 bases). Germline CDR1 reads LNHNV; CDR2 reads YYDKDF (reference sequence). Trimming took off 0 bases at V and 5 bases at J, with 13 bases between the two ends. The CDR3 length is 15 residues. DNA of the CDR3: TGTGCCACCAGCAGAGACATCGTAACGGGGGAGACCCAGTACTTC. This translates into CATSRDIVTGETQYF.

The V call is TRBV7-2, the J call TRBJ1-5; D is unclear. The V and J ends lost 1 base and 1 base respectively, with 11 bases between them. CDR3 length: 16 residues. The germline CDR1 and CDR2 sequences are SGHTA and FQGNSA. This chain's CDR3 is CASSLGGGVSNQPQHF. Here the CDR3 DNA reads TGTGCCAGCAGCTTAGGAGGCGGGGTGAGCAATCAGCCCCAGCATTTT.

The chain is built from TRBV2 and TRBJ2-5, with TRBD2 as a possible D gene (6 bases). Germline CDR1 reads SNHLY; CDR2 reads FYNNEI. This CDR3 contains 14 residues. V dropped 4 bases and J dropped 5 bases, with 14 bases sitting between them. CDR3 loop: CASSAEGIGETQYF. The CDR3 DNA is TGTGCCAGCAGTGCGGAGGGGATAGGGGAGACCCAGTACTTC.

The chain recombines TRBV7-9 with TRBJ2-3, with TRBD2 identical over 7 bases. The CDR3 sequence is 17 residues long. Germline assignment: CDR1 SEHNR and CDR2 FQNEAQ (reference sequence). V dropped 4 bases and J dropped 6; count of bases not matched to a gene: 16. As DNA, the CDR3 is TGTGCCAGCAGCTCCCTTTTAGGGAGGGTGGGAGTTGATACGCAGTATTTT. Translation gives CASSSLLGRVGVDTQYF.

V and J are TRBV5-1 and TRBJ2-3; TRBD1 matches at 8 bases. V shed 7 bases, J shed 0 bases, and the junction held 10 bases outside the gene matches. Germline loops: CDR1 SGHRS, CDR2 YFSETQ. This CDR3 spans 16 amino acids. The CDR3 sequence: CASRQGAYPSTDTQYF. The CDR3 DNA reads TGCGCCAGCCGGCAGGGGGCGTACCCTAGCACAGATACGCAGTATTTT.

The CDR3 sequence: CASSDSTGEAFF. CDR3 bases: TGTGCCAGCAGTGACTCGACAGGGGAAGCTTTCTTT. This rearrangement joins TRBV6-4 to TRBJ1-1; 7 bases agree with TRBD1. This CDR3 contains 12 residues. Germline assignment: CDR1 MRHNA and CDR2 SNTAGT. Germline trimming cut 0 bases from V and 8 bases from J; bases unmatched to any gene: 0.

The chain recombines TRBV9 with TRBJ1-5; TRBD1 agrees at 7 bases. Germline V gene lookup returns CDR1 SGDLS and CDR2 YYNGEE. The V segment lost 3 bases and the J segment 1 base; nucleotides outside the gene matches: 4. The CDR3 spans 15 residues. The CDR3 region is CASSASGQSNQPQHF. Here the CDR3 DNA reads TGTGCCAGCAGCGCCTCGGGACAGAGCAATCAGCCCCAGCATTTT.

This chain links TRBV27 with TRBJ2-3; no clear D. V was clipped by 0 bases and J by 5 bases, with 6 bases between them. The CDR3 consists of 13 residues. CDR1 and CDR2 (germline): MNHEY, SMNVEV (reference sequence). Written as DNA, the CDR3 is TGTGCCAGCAGTTTATCCTACGGAGATACGCAGTATTTT. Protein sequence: CASSLSYGDTQYF.

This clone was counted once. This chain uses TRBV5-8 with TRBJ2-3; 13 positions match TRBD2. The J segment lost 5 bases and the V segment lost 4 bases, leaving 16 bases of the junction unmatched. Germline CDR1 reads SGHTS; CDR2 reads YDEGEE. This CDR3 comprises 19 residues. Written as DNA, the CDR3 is TGTGCCAGCAGCCTGGGACTAGCGGGGCCGTGGGTGAAACGAGATACGCAGTATTTT. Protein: CASSLGLAGPWVKRDTQYF.

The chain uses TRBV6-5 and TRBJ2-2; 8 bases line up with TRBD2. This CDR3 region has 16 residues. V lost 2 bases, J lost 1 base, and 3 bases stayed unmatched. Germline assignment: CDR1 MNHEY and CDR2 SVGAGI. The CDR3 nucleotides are TGTGCCAGCAGTTACGGACTAGCCGTGAACACCGGGGAGCTGTTTTTT. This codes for CASSYGLAVNTGELFF.

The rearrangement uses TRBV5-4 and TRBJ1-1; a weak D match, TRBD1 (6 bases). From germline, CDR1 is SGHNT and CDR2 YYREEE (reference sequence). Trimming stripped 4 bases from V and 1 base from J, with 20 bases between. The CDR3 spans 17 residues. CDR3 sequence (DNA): TGTGCCAGCAGCATGGCCCCACAGGGCTGGCCGAACACTGAAGCTTTCTTT. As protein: CASSMAPQGWPNTEAFF.

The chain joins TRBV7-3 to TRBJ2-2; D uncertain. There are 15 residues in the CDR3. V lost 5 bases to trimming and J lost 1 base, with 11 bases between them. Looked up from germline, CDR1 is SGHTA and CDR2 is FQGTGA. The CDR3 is CASSNPTQNTGELFF. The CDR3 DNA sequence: TGTGCCAGCAGCAACCCCACACAGAACACCGGGGAGCTGTTTTTT.